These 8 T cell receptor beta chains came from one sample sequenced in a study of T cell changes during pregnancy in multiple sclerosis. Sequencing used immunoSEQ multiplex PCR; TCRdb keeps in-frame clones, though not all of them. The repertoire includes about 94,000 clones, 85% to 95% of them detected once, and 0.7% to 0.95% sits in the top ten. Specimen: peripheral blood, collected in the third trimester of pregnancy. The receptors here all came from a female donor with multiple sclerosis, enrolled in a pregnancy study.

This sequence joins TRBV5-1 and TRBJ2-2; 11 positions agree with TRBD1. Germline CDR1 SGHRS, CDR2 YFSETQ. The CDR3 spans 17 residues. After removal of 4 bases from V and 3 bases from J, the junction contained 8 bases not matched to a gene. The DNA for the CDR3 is TGCGCCAGCAGCCCGGCGCGGGACAGGGGGTACACCGGGGAGCTGTTTTTT. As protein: CASSPARDRGYTGELFF. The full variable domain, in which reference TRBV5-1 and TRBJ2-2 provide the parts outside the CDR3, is KAGVTQTPRYLIKTRGQQVTLSCSPISGHRSVSWYQQTPGQGLQFLFEYFSETQRNKGNFPGRFSGRQFSNSRSEMNVSTLELGDSALYLCASSPARDRGYTGELFFGEGSRLTVL.

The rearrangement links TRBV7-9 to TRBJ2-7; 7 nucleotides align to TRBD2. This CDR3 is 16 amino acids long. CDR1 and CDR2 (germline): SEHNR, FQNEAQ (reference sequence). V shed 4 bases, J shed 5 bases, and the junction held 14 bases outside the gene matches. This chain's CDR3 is CASSWEGRDVVDEQYF. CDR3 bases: TGTGCCAGCAGCTGGGAGGGCCGAGACGTAGTGGACGAGCAGTACTTC.

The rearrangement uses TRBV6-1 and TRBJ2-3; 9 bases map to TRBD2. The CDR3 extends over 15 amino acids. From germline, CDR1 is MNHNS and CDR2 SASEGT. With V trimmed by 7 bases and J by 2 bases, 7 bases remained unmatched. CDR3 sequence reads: CASTALAGHTDTQYF. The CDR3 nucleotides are TGTGCCAGCACCGCACTAGCGGGCCACACAGATACGCAGTATTTT.

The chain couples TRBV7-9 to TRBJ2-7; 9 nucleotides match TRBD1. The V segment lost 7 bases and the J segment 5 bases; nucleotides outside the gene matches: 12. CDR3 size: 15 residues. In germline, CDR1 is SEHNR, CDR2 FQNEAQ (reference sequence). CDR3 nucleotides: TGTGCCAGCACCCCCGCCGGGACAGGGATCGACGAGCAGTACTTC. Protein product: CASTPAGTGIDEQYF. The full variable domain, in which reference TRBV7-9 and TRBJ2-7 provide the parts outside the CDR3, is DTGVSQNPRHKITKRGQNVTFRCDPISEHNRLYWYRQTLGQGPEFLTYFQNEAQLEKSRLLSDRFSAERPKGSFSTLEIQRTEQGDSAMYLCASTPAGTGIDEQYFGPGTRLTVT.

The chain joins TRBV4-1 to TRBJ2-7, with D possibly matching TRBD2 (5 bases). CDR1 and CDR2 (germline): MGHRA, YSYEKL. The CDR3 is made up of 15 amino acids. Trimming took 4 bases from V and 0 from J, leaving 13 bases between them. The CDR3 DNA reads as TGCGCCAGCAGCCTAGGACTCGCGAGCTCCTACGAGCAGTACTTC. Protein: CASSLGLASSYEQYF.

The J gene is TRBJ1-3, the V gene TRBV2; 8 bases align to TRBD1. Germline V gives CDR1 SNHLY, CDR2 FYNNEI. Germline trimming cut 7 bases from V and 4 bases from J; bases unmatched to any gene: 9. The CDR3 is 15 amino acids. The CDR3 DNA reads TGTGCCAGCATTATGGACAGGGCGAAAGGAAACACCATATATTTT. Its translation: CASIMDRAKGNTIYF.

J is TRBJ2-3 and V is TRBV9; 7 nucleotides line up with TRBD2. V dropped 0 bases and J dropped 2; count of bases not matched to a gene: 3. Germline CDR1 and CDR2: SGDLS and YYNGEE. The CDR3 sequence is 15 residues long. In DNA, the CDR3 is TGTGCCAGCAGCGTAGGCCTAGCGGCCACAGATACGCAGTATTTT. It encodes CASSVGLAATDTQYF.

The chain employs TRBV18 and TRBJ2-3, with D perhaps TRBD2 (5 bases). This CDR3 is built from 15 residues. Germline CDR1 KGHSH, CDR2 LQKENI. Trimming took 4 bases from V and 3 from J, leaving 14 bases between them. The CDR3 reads CASSRSYGKTDTQYF. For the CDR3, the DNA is TGTGCCAGCTCACGCTCTTACGGGAAAACAGATACGCAGTATTTT.